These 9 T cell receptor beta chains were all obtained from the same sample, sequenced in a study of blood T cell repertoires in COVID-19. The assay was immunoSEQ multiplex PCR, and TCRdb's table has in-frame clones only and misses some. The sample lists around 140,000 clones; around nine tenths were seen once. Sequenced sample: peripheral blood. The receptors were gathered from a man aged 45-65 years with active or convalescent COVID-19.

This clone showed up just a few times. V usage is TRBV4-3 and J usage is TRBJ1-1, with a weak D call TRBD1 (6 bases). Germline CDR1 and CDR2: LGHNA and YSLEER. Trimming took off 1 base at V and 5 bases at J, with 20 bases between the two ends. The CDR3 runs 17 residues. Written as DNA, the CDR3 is TGCGCCAGCAGCCAAGGGCTGCGACAGGTCCCGGAGACTGAAGCTTTCTTT. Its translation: CASSQGLRQVPETEAFF.

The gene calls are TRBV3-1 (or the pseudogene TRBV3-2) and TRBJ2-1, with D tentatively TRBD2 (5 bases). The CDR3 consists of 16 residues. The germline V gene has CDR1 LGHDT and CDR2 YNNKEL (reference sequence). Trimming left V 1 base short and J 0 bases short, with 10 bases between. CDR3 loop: CASSQGRASSYNEQFF. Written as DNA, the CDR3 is TGTGCCAGCAGCCAAGGGCGGGCGAGCTCCTACAATGAGCAGTTCTTC.

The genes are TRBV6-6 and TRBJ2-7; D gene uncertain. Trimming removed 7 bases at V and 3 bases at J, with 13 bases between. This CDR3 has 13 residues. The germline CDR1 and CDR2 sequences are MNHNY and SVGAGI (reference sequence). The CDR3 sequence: CASTPDKYYEQYF. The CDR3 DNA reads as TGTGCCAGCACCCCAGACAAATACTACGAGCAGTACTTC.

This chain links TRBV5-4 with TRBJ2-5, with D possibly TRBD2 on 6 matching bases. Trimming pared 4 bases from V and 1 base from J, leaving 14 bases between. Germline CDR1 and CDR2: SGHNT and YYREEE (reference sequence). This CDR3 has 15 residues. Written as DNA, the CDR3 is TGTGCCAGCAGCCCCTCCGGGGGTAGCCAAGAGACCCAGTACTTC. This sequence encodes CASSPSGGSQETQYF.

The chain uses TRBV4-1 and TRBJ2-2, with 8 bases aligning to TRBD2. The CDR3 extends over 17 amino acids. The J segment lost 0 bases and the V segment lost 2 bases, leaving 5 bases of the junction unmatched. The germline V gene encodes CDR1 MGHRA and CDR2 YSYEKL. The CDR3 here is CASSQTSGNPNTGELFF. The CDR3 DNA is TGCGCCAGCAGCCAAACTAGCGGCAACCCGAACACCGGGGAGCTGTTTTTT.

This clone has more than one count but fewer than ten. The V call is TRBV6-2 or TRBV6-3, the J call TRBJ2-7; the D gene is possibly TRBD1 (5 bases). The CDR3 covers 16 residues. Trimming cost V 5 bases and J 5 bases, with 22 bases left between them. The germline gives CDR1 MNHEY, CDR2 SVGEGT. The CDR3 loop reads CASSPHPSRAANEQYF. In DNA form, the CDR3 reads TGTGCCAGCAGTCCGCACCCTTCCAGGGCAGCAAACGAGCAGTACTTC.

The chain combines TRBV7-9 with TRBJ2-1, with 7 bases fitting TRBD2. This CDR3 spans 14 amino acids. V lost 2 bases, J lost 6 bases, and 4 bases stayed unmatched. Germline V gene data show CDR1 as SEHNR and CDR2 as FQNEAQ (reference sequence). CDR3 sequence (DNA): TGTGCCAGCAGCTTAAGTAGCGGGCTCAATGAGCAGTTCTTC. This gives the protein CASSLSSGLNEQFF.

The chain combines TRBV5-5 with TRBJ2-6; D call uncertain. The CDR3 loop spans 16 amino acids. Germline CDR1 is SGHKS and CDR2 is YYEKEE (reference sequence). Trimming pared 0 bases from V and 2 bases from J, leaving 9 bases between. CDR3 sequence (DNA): TGTGCCAGCAGCTTGGTAGTTACCCCTGGGGCCAACGTCCTGACTTTC. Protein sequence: CASSLVVTPGANVLTF.

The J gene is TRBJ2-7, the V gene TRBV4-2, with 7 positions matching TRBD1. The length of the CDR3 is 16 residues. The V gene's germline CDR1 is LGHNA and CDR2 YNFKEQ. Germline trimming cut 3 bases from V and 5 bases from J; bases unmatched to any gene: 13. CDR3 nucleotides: TGTGCCAGCAGCCAGGGTCCCGGGACAGAAAGCCACGAGCAGTACTTC. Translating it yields CASSQGPGTESHEQYF.